These 10 T cell receptor beta chains came from one sample sequenced in a study of blood T cells in healthy people across ages. A J-beta primer mix and a sample-barcoded 5' primer were used in a second PCR of roughly 6 to 12 cycles. Via MiXCR, TCRdb re-called the 5' RACE reads, giving one row per CDR3 protein. The profile covers 1.5 million to 2 million distinct CDR3 sequences, with over 25% appearing a single time and 7.7% taken by the ten largest. The specimen was blood. Receptor source: a woman under 40 in good health.

The CDR3 DNA reads as TGTGCCAGCAGCGTACTCGCTGGCAGGGGCGCTGGGGCCAACGTCCTGACTTTC. It translates to CASSVLAGRGAGANVLTF. The chain employs TRBV9 and TRBJ2-6, with a tentative D call TRBD1 (6 bases). Trimming took 1 base from V and 2 from J, leaving 16 bases between them. Germline V CDR1 and CDR2: SGDLS, YYNGEE. The CDR3 extends over 18 amino acids. Filled out from reference TRBV9 and TRBJ2-6, the complete variable domain reads DSGVTQTPKHLITATGQRVTLRCSPRSGDLSVYWYQQSLDQGLQFLIQYYNGEERAKGNILERFSAQQFPDLHSELNLSSLELGDSALYFCASSVLAGRGAGANVLTFGAGSRLTVL.

The chain carries TRBV28 and TRBJ1-1; D is unresolved. The V gene's germline CDR1 is MDHEN and CDR2 SYDVKM. The V gene lost 8 bases and the J gene lost 1 base, with 11 bases spanning the gap. The length of the CDR3 is 13 residues. Here the CDR3 reads CASQYEGNTEAFF. As DNA, the CDR3 is TGTGCCAGCCAATACGAGGGGAACACTGAAGCTTTCTTT.

This clonotype appeared many times. J is TRBJ2-3 and V is TRBV7-2; D is uncertain. Trimming removed 5 bases from V and 8 bases from J, with 11 bases in between. The CDR3 is 12 residues long. CDR1 SGHTA and CDR2 FQGNSA come from the germline V gene. The CDR3 region is CASSLMPGTQYF. CDR3 coding DNA: TGTGCCAGCAGCCTGATGCCCGGTACGCAGTATTTT.

This sequence joins TRBV9 and TRBJ2-7; D is tentatively TRBD1 or TRBD2 (5 bases each). This CDR3 contains 16 residues. Germline V lookup: CDR1 SGDLS, CDR2 YYNGEE. The V gene lost 4 bases and the J gene lost 0 bases, with 17 bases spanning the gap. The CDR3 loop is CASSPTVGAPSYEQYF. Here the CDR3 DNA reads TGTGCCAGCAGCCCGACGGTCGGGGCCCCCTCCTACGAGCAGTACTTC.

This sequence joins TRBV20-1 and TRBJ1-4, with 8 bases fitting TRBD1. With V trimmed by 0 bases and J by 6 bases, 9 bases remained unmatched. Germline V gene sequence: CDR1 DFQATT, CDR2 SNEGSKA (reference sequence). The CDR3 is 16 amino acids. The CDR3 spells CSARDQPGTGHEKLFF. CDR3 DNA sequence: TGCAGTGCTAGAGACCAACCCGGGACAGGCCATGAAAAACTGTTTTTT.

The chain joins TRBV29-1 to TRBJ1-1; D gene ambiguous. V gave up 4 bases and J gave up 7 bases, with 19 bases separating them. Germline CDR1 reads SQVTM; CDR2 reads ANQGSEA. CDR3 length: 14 amino acids. The CDR3 here is CSVVMSRARIEAFF. CDR3 bases: TGCAGCGTTGTAATGTCGCGCGCTAGGATTGAAGCTTTCTTT. The variable domain in full, completed from reference TRBV29-1 and TRBJ1-1, reads SAVISQKPSRDICQRGTSLTIQCQVDSQVTMMFWYRQQPGQSLTLIATANQGSEATYESGFVIDKFPISRPNLTFSTLTVSNMSPEDSSIYLCSVVMSRARIEAFFGQGTRLTVV.

The V and J genes are TRBV27 and TRBJ1-2; D is unresolved. Germline V gene sequence: CDR1 MNHEY, CDR2 SMNVEV (reference sequence). V dropped 4 bases and J dropped 5 bases, with 17 bases sitting between them. The CDR3 is made up of 15 amino acids. The CDR3 region is CASSSSSTFSYGYTF. In nucleotides, the CDR3 is TGTGCCAGCAGTTCCTCCTCAACCTTTAGTTATGGCTACACCTTC.

Comment on this clonotype: A much larger clone is a single base away; this may be a read error. The chain uses TRBV10-3 and TRBJ1-2; D is undetermined. The CDR3 is made up of 15 amino acids. CDR1 is ENHRY and CDR2 is SYGVKD in the germline V gene. The CDR3 DNA is TGTGCCATCAGTGAGAAAGAGGAGTCTATAGATGGCCACACCTTC. This encodes CAISEKEESIDGHTF.

The rearrangement joins TRBV12-5 to TRBJ1-2; TRBD1 might be the D (5 bases). Germline loops: CDR1 LGHNT, CDR2 FRNRAP. The germline V and J ends were trimmed by 1 base and 1 base, with 16 bases remaining between them. The CDR3 is 17 residues long. CDR3 amino acids: CASGLAGPGRGNYGYTF. In DNA, the CDR3 is TGTGCTAGTGGTTTGGCAGGACCGGGACGCGGTAACTATGGCTACACCTTC.

This clonotype was observed many times. V usage is TRBV10-3 and J usage is TRBJ2-7, with D perhaps matching TRBD1 or TRBD2 (5 bases each). Per germline, CDR1 ENHRY and CDR2 SYGVKD. V lost 3 bases and J lost 5, with 14 bases in between. CDR3 length: 14 residues. The CDR3 DNA follows: TGTGCCATCAGTGATAGGGGTTCGGGGCACGAGCAGTACTTC. Its protein product is CAISDRGSGHEQYF.